This entry lists 14 T cell receptor beta chains sequenced from one sample in a study of chemoradiotherapy in HPV16-positive cancers. Generated by immunoSEQ multiplex PCR, the TCRdb table keeps only in-frame clones and is missing some. The profile shows about 920 clones, roughly 92% of them singletons. The sequences come from tumor tissue, collected from a patient who underwent chemoradiotherapy. The receptors originated from a human donor with HPV-associated anogenital cancer.

The rearrangement joins TRBV7-9 to TRBJ2-5, with 8 positions matching TRBD2. In germline, CDR1 is SEHNR, CDR2 FQNEAQ (reference sequence). V shed 5 bases, J shed 0 bases, and the junction held 8 bases outside the gene matches. This CDR3 has 16 amino acids. CDR3 residues: CASSRPTGGHQETQYF. DNA for the CDR3: TGTGCCAGCAGCCGGCCGACGGGGGGGCACCAAGAGACCCAGTACTTC.

The V gene is TRBV7-9, the J gene TRBJ2-3; 7 bases are shared with TRBD1. The germline V gene has CDR1 SEHNR and CDR2 FQNEAQ (reference sequence). The CDR3 spans 17 residues. Trimming cost V 5 bases and J 2 bases; bases outside gene matches: 13. The CDR3 is CASSPDRTGDATDTQYF. For the CDR3, the DNA is TGTGCCAGCAGCCCCGACCGCACAGGGGACGCCACAGATACGCAGTATTTT. Complete variable domain (other parts from reference TRBV7-9 and TRBJ2-3): DTGVSQNPRHKITKRGQNVTFRCDPISEHNRLYWYRQTLGQGPEFLTYFQNEAQLEKSRLLSDRFSAERPKGSFSTLEIQRTEQGDSAMYLCASSPDRTGDATDTQYFGPGTRLTVL.

The gene calls are TRBV7-2 and TRBJ2-7, with D possibly TRBD1 on 7 matching bases. Germline-derived CDR1 and CDR2 are SGHTA and FQGNSA. The germline V and J ends were trimmed by 6 bases and 4 bases, with 19 bases remaining between them. The CDR3 is made up of 15 amino acids. The CDR3 bases are TGTGCCAGCAGATCGAGCCCAGGGGGGAAGTACGAGCAGTACTTC. It translates to CASRSSPGGKYEQYF. The full variable domain, rest sourced from reference TRBV7-2 and TRBJ2-7, is GAGVSQSPSNKVTEKGKDVELRCDPISGHTALYWYRQSLGQGLEFLIYFQGNSAPDKSGLPSDRFSAERTGGSVSTLTIQRTQQEDSAVYLCASRSSPGGKYEQYFGPGTRLTVT.

V usage is TRBV2 and J usage is TRBJ1-1, with D unresolved. V shed 8 bases and J shed 4 bases, with 11 bases lying between them. In germline, CDR1 is SNHLY, CDR2 FYNNEI. This CDR3 comprises 12 residues. DNA of the CDR3: TGTGCCAGCGGATATGGGCGCACTGAAGCTTTCTTT. Translation gives CASGYGRTEAFF.

This chain links TRBV7-9 with TRBJ1-1; possibly TRBD1 for D (6 bases). This CDR3 is built from 14 residues. V lost 1 base to trimming and J lost 3 bases, with 9 bases between them. Germline-derived CDR1 and CDR2 are SEHNR and FQNEAQ (reference sequence). The CDR3, as DNA: TGTGCCAGCAGCTTAGAAGGGGGATACACTGAAGCTTTCTTT. It encodes CASSLEGGYTEAFF.

The chain uses TRBV2 and TRBJ2-1; TRBD1 matches at 10 bases. V shed 6 bases and J 9 bases; nucleotides not matched to a gene: 5. This CDR3 has 13 amino acids. Germline V gene sequence: CDR1 SNHLY, CDR2 FYNNEI. The CDR3: CASRGTGVGEQFF. The CDR3 region has the DNA TGTGCCAGCAGAGGGACAGGGGTTGGTGAGCAGTTCTTC.

J is TRBJ2-1 and V is TRBV9, with D tentatively TRBD2 (5 bases). Per the germline V gene, CDR1 is SGDLS and CDR2 is YYNGEE. V lost 4 bases, J lost 4 bases, and 12 bases lay in between. The CDR3 is 14 amino acids. The CDR3 protein is CASSPRTHYNEQFF. The CDR3 DNA reads TGTGCCAGCAGCCCCCGGACTCATTACAATGAGCAGTTCTTC.

The chain employs TRBV2 and TRBJ1-5; 10 nucleotides line up with TRBD1. This CDR3 spans 13 amino acids. V was clipped by 7 bases and J by 7 bases; unmatched bases: 4. Germline V lookup: CDR1 SNHLY, CDR2 FYNNEI. In DNA form, the CDR3 reads TGTGCCAGCATGGGGACAGGGGAACAGCCCCAGCATTTT. The encoded protein is CASMGTGEQPQHF.

The chain carries TRBV11-3 and TRBJ2-1, with D tentatively TRBD2 (7 bases). From germline, CDR1 is SGHNT and CDR2 YENEEA. The CDR3 has 17 amino acids. V lost 5 bases and J 6 bases, leaving 23 bases between the germline ends. The CDR3 DNA follows: TGTGCCAGCAGCACCGGACAGCGGGAATGGGGGATCAATGAGCAGTTCTTC. Its translation: CASSTGQREWGINEQFF.

The chain has TRBV5-1 and TRBJ1-6; maybe TRBD1 (5 bases). CDR3 length: 15 amino acids. The V and J ends lost 2 bases and 7 bases respectively, with 13 bases between them. Germline CDR1 SGHRS, CDR2 YFSETQ. CDR3 nucleotide sequence: TGCGCCAGCAGCTTATCATCACAGGAGAATTCACCCCTCCACTTT. Translated: CASSLSSQENSPLHF. Full variable domain (remainder filled in from reference TRBV5-1 and TRBJ1-6): KAGVTQTPRYLIKTRGQQVTLSCSPISGHRSVSWYQQTPGQGLQFLFEYFSETQRNKGNFPGRFSGRQFSNSRSEMNVSTLELGDSALYLCASSLSSQENSPLHFGNGTRLTVT.

V usage is TRBV7-9 and J usage is TRBJ2-7, with 9 nucleotides matching TRBD1. Per germline, CDR1 SEHNR and CDR2 FQNEAQ (reference sequence). The CDR3 runs to 16 residues. J lost 3 bases, V lost 0 bases, and 6 bases had no gene match. CDR3 nucleotides: TGTGCCAGCAGCTTAGCGGGACAGGGTAACTTCTACGAGCAGTACTTC. It translates to CASSLAGQGNFYEQYF.

This clone appeared once. This chain connects TRBV19 to TRBJ2-5; D remains ambiguous. With 8 bases removed from V and 2 bases from J, the gap between germline ends came to 12 bases. Per germline, CDR1 LNHDA and CDR2 SQIVND (reference sequence). This CDR3 is 13 amino acids long. The CDR3 sequence is CASHAAGQETQYF. The CDR3 nucleotides are TGTGCCAGTCATGCGGCTGGGCAAGAGACCCAGTACTTC.

The CDR3 bases are TGTGCCAGTAGTCTTAGACAACACACCGGGGAGCTGTTTTTT. Amino acids: CASSLRQHTGELFF. This rearrangement joins TRBV19 to TRBJ2-2; D is undetermined. There are 14 residues in the CDR3. V was clipped by 5 bases and J by 3 bases, with 10 bases between them. Germline-derived CDR1 and CDR2 are LNHDA and SQIVND (reference sequence).

The chain couples TRBV30 to TRBJ1-1; D remains ambiguous. The CDR3 extends over 12 amino acids. The germline V gene has CDR1 GTSNPN and CDR2 SVGIG (reference sequence). V was pared by 3 bases and J by 1 base, with 6 bases between. Written as DNA, the CDR3 is TGTGCCTGGAGCCCGGAGAACACTGAAGCTTTCTTT. Translated: CAWSPENTEAFF. The complete variable domain, with remaining parts taken from reference TRBV30 and TRBJ1-1, reads SQTIHQWPATLVQPVGSPLSLECTVEGTSNPNLYWYRQAAGRGLQLLFYSVGIGQISSEVPQNLSASRPQDRQFILSSKKLLLSDSGFYLCAWSPENTEAFFGQGTRLTVV.